A single sample is the source of the 26 T cell receptor beta chains below, sequenced in a study of shared clonotypes between healthy human individuals. The repertoire was sequenced with immunoSEQ multiplex PCR; TCRdb's copy has only in-frame clones and lacks some. The table records 600,000 to 750,000 clones, 72% of them present only once. Sequenced: memory CD4+ T cells sorted from blood. Subset meaning: CD45RA-negative fraction. The receptors were gathered from a woman in her twenties or thirties in good health.

V gene TRBV18 combines with J gene TRBJ1-5, with D unresolved. CDR1 is KGHSH, CDR2 LQKENI, per germline. Trimming pared 1 base from V and 3 bases from J, leaving 7 bases between. This CDR3 spans 14 amino acids. CDR3 sequence reads: CASSPQVNNQPQHF. For the CDR3, the DNA is TGTGCCAGCTCACCACAGGTAAACAATCAGCCCCAGCATTTT. The whole variable domain, filled in from reference TRBV18 and TRBJ1-5, reads NAGVMQNPRHLVRRRGQEARLRCSPMKGHSHVYWYRQLPEEGLKFMVYLQKENIIDESGMPKERFSAEFPKEGPSILRIQQVVRGDSAAYFCASSPQVNNQPQHFGDGTRLSIL.

This clone was observed a handful of times. The chain combines TRBV4-1 with TRBJ2-7, with D possibly being TRBD2 (6 bases). Germline CDR1 is MGHRA and CDR2 is YSYEKL. This CDR3 region has 14 residues. Between the trimmed V and J ends, which lost 5 bases and 3 bases, there was a span of 14 bases. For the CDR3, the DNA is TGCGCCAGCAGCACAATAGCGCGGGACTACGAGCAGTACTTC. Encoded protein: CASSTIARDYEQYF.

The J gene is TRBJ1-2, the V gene TRBV5-1, with 7 nucleotides matching TRBD1. CDR3 length: 15 amino acids. V gave up 4 bases and J gave up 4 bases; unmatched junction bases: 10. The germline gives CDR1 SGHRS, CDR2 YFSETQ. CDR3 DNA sequence: TGCGCCAGCAGCCAGGGAGGGACAGCCTTCTATGGCTACACCTTC. It translates to CASSQGGTAFYGYTF.

V usage is TRBV28 and J usage is TRBJ2-4; D is perhaps TRBD1 or TRBD2 (5 bases each). Germline V CDR1 and CDR2: MDHEN, SYDVKM. V lost 5 bases and J lost 0, with 11 bases in between. CDR3 length: 15 amino acids. The CDR3 sequence is CASSGTELAKNIQYF. Written as DNA, the CDR3 is TGTGCCAGCAGTGGGACGGAGCTAGCCAAAAACATTCAGTACTTC.

The J gene is TRBJ2-7, the V gene TRBV5-1; D may match TRBD1 or TRBD2 (6 bases each). This CDR3 spans 15 amino acids. V was cut by 0 bases and J by 3 bases, with 13 bases left in between. CDR1 is SGHRS and CDR2 is YFSETQ in the germline V gene. Written as DNA, the CDR3 is TGCGCCAGCAGCTTGGCCGGCGGAGGGGGCTACGAGCAGTACTTC. Translated: CASSLAGGGGYEQYF.

The J gene is TRBJ1-4, the V gene TRBV5-1; D not resolved. The V end lost 4 bases, the J end lost 0 bases, and 22 bases lay between the germline ends. Germline CDR1 is SGHRS and CDR2 is YFSETQ. This CDR3 contains 19 residues. The CDR3 region is CASSPQGYGSSPTNEKLFF. CDR3 sequence (DNA): TGCGCCAGCAGCCCTCAAGGGTATGGGTCCTCTCCAACTAATGAAAAACTGTTTTTT.

V gene TRBV7-3 combines with J gene TRBJ1-3; no clear D gene. The CDR3 is 14 residues long. Trimming removed 3 bases from V and 3 bases from J, with 9 bases in between. Germline assignment: CDR1 SGHTA and CDR2 FQGTGA. The CDR3: CASSFWEGGNTIYF. CDR3 DNA: TGTGCCAGCAGCTTCTGGGAAGGTGGAAACACCATATATTTT.

This clone turned up a few times. The chain has TRBV7-3 and TRBJ1-1, with D unclear. The length of the CDR3 is 13 residues. CDR1 and CDR2 from the germline V gene are SGHTA and FQGTGA. V shed 1 base and J shed 2 bases, with 5 bases lying between them. The CDR3 region has the DNA TGTGCCAGCAGCTTAATGGGAAACACTGAAGCTTTCTTT. This sequence encodes CASSLMGNTEAFF.

The chain has TRBV7-3 and TRBJ2-5, with 7 bases lining up with TRBD2. With 5 bases clipped from V and 0 bases from J, the junction kept 15 bases outside the gene matches. The germline CDR1 and CDR2 sequences are SGHTA and FQGTGA. The CDR3 consists of 18 residues. The CDR3 DNA follows: TGTGCCAGCAGCAAAAGCGGGGTACGGATCTTGTACCAAGAGACCCAGTACTTC. The encoded protein is CASSKSGVRILYQETQYF.

The V call is TRBV6-6, the J call TRBJ1-1, with 8 bases lining up with TRBD1. CDR1 is MNHNY, CDR2 SVGAGI, per germline (reference sequence). With 0 bases clipped from V and 1 base from J, the junction kept 1 base outside the gene matches. The CDR3 totals 15 residues. CDR3 amino acids: CASSYSGQGNTEAFF. The CDR3 bases are TGTGCCAGCAGTTACTCAGGACAGGGGAACACTGAAGCTTTCTTT.

This clone was recorded a few times. The V gene is TRBV2, the J gene TRBJ1-1; 9 bases are shared with TRBD1. Germline values: CDR1 SNHLY, CDR2 FYNNEI. The CDR3 has 15 amino acids. The ends lost 3 bases at V and 4 bases at J; junction bases unmatched: 6. CDR3 sequence: CASSEITGGGTEAFF. CDR3 nucleotides: TGTGCCAGCAGTGAGATCACAGGGGGCGGCACTGAAGCTTTCTTT.

Concerning this clone itself: Since a much larger clone is just one base distant, this may be a read error. Distinct nucleotide sequences in the sample also encode this CDR3. This chain joins TRBV5-1 and TRBJ2-2, with 10 bases identical to TRBD2. Germline CDR1 reads SGHRS; CDR2 reads YFSETQ. V was clipped by 2 bases and J by 3 bases; unmatched bases: 1. The CDR3 totals 15 residues. The DNA for the CDR3 is TGCGCCAGCAGCTTAGGACTAGCGGACACCGGGGAGCTGTTTTTT. This codes for CASSLGLADTGELFF.

The chain joins TRBV21-1 to TRBJ2-7. TRBV21-1 has pseudogene status. The CDR3 runs to 15 residues. Here the CDR3 reads CATTTRGRVTYEQYF. The CDR3 nucleotides read TGTGCCACAACGACCCGGGGACGGGTGACCTACGAGCAGTACTTC.

The rearrangement joins TRBV14 to TRBJ2-7, with 7 bases aligning to TRBD1. The ends lost 0 bases at V and 2 bases at J; junction bases unmatched: 22. The CDR3 covers 21 residues. Germline V gives CDR1 SGHDN, CDR2 FVKESK. The CDR3 is CASSQESPLGTAPPKAYEQYF. As DNA, the CDR3 is TGTGCCAGCAGCCAAGAATCTCCTTTGGGGACAGCCCCACCTAAGGCCTACGAGCAGTACTTC.

The V and J genes are TRBV6-1 and TRBJ2-1, with 12 bases aligning to TRBD2. The CDR3 is 17 residues long. J was trimmed by 3 bases and V by 2 bases; bases with no gene match: 5. Looked up from germline, CDR1 is MNHNS and CDR2 is SASEGT. CDR3 bases: TGTGCCAGCAGTGAATATGGACTAGCGGGACGCTACAATGAGCAGTTCTTC. Protein sequence: CASSEYGLAGRYNEQFF.

The chain links TRBV5-1 to TRBJ2-7; no clear D gene. V lost 4 bases, J lost 6 bases, and 14 bases lay in between. Germline V lookup: CDR1 SGHRS, CDR2 YFSETQ. The CDR3 runs to 13 residues. This CDR3 reads CASSAQETSEQYF. For the CDR3, the DNA is TGCGCCAGCAGCGCCCAGGAGACAAGCGAGCAGTACTTC. Looking up the rest from reference TRBV5-1 and TRBJ2-7 gives the full variable domain: KAGVTQTPRYLIKTRGQQVTLSCSPISGHRSVSWYQQTPGQGLQFLFEYFSETQRNKGNFPGRFSGRQFSNSRSEMNVSTLELGDSALYLCASSAQETSEQYFGPGTRLTVT.

This rearrangement joins TRBV28 to TRBJ2-1, with 11 nucleotides matching TRBD2. Trimming at V came to 1 base and at J to 3 bases, leaving 5 bases not matched to a gene. The germline gives CDR1 MDHEN, CDR2 SYDVKM. The length of the CDR3 is 17 residues. The DNA for the CDR3 is TGTGCCAGCAGTTTATACCTAGCGGGAGGCGGCTACAATGAGCAGTTCTTC. Encoded protein: CASSLYLAGGGYNEQFF.

The V gene is TRBV9, the J gene TRBJ2-5; TRBD2 matches at 12 bases. V dropped 4 bases and J dropped 4; count of bases not matched to a gene: 8. Germline V gives CDR1 SGDLS, CDR2 YYNGEE. This CDR3 is 16 amino acids long. Here the CDR3 DNA reads TGTGCCAGCAGCCCCGGACTAGCGGGATATCTAGAGACCCAGTACTTC. It translates to CASSPGLAGYLETQYF. The full variable domain, completed using reference TRBV9 and TRBJ2-5, is DSGVTQTPKHLITATGQRVTLRCSPRSGDLSVYWYQQSLDQGLQFLIQYYNGEERAKGNILERFSAQQFPDLHSELNLSSLELGDSALYFCASSPGLAGYLETQYFGPGTRLLVL.

The rearrangement uses TRBV10-3 and TRBJ2-7; a weak D match, TRBD2 (6 bases). Trimming removed 1 base from V and 2 bases from J, with 15 bases in between. There are 16 residues in the CDR3. CDR1 and CDR2 (germline): ENHRY, SYGVKD. The CDR3 loop reads CAISELGVAVPYEQYF. CDR3 coding DNA: TGTGCCATCAGTGAGTTGGGGGTAGCGGTCCCCTACGAGCAGTACTTC.

With regard to this clone: Other nucleotide sequences from this sample produce the same CDR3. The chain couples TRBV10-3 to TRBJ1-2; D gene ambiguous. The germline gives CDR1 ENHRY, CDR2 SYGVKD. The V end lost 2 bases, the J end lost 3 bases, and 7 bases lay between the germline ends. This CDR3 comprises 13 residues. This CDR3 is CAISETGDYGYTF. CDR3 in DNA: TGTGCCATCAGTGAGACGGGTGACTATGGCTACACCTTC.

This clone showed up many times. The chain carries TRBV7-9 and TRBJ2-7, with D perhaps assigned TRBD1 or TRBD2 (5 bases each). The CDR3 consists of 16 residues. Deletions cut 5 bases from V and 4 bases from J, with 21 bases between. Germline assignment: CDR1 SEHNR and CDR2 FQNEAQ (reference sequence). This chain's CDR3 is CASSSRDGRVGYEQYF. The CDR3 nucleotides are TGTGCCAGCAGCAGCCGGGATGGCAGGGTTGGGTACGAGCAGTACTTC.

CDR3 protein: CASKAGFNNEQFF. The CDR3 DNA follows: TGTGCCAGCAAAGCGGGATTTAACAATGAGCAGTTCTTC. This chain links TRBV6-6 with TRBJ2-1; TRBD2 matches at 7 bases. V was clipped by 7 bases and J by 5 bases; unmatched bases: 5. The germline CDR1 and CDR2 sequences are MNHNY and SVGAGI (reference sequence). The length of the CDR3 is 13 residues.

In DNA form, the CDR3 reads TGTGCCAGCAGCTTAAGGCCGGATGGGGGAGAGACCCAGTACTTC. Its translation is CASSLRPDGGETQYF. The chain combines TRBV7-9 with TRBJ2-5, with D possibly called TRBD1 or TRBD2 (5 bases each). Germline V lookup: CDR1 SEHNR, CDR2 FQNEAQ (reference sequence). There are 15 residues in the CDR3. V lost 2 bases, J lost 4 bases, and 14 bases lay in between.

The rearrangement uses TRBV7-2 and TRBJ2-1; 8 bases agree with TRBD2. Germline V lookup: CDR1 SGHTA, CDR2 FQGNSA. The CDR3 contains 14 residues. Losses at the gene ends were 5 bases for V and 10 bases for J; bases not matched to a gene: 10. Here the CDR3 reads CASSQGLEVGEQFF. The CDR3 region has the DNA TGTGCCAGCAGCCAGGGACTAGAAGTCGGGGAGCAGTTCTTC.

The genes are TRBV7-9 and TRBJ2-5; no definite D call. CDR1 SEHNR and CDR2 FQNEAQ come from the germline V gene (reference sequence). V lost 1 base and J 5 bases, leaving 5 bases between the germline ends. The CDR3 sequence is 12 residues long. The CDR3 protein is CASSLGIETQYF. CDR3 nucleotides: TGTGCCAGCAGCTTAGGCATCGAGACCCAGTACTTC.

The rearrangement uses TRBV21-1 and TRBJ2-4. TRBV21-1 is listed as a pseudogene. The CDR3 has 16 residues. The DNA for the CDR3 is TGTGCCAGCAGCGAACCGGGCCAACCCCCCAAAAACATTCAGTACTTC. It translates to CASSEPGQPPKNIQYF.